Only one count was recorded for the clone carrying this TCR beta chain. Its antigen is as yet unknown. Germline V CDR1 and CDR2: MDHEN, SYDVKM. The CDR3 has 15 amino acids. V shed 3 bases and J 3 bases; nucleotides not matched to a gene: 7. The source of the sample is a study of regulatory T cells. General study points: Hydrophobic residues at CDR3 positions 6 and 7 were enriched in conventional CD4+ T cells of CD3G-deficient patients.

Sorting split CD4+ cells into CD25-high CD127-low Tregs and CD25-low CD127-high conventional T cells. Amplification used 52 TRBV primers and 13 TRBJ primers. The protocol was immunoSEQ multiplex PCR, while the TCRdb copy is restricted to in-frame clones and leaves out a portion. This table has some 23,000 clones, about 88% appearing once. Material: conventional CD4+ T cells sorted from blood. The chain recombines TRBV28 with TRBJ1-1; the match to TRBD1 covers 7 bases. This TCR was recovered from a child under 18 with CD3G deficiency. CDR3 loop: CASSLTGPSDTEAFF. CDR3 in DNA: TGTGCCAGCAGTTTGACAGGGCCATCAGACACTGAAGCTTTCTTT.